These 24 T cell receptor beta chains were all obtained from the same sample, sequenced in a study of cytomegalovirus exposure and HLA in healthy donors. With 60 Vbeta and 13 Jbeta primers, the PCR was carried out. The method was immunoSEQ multiplex PCR; TCRdb's version includes in-frame clones alone and lacks a portion of them. The repertoire holds about 78,000 clones, with roughly 84% as singletons. Sequencing input: PBMCs. Receptors were obtained from a woman between 45 and 65 years old in good health and CMV-seronegative.

This chain links TRBV4-3 with TRBJ2-3; the match to TRBD2 covers 12 bases. The CDR3 runs 17 residues. V shed 0 bases, J shed 4 bases, and the junction held 5 bases outside the gene matches. Germline V gene lookup returns CDR1 LGHNA and CDR2 YSLEER. CDR3 loop: CASSQDLAGGRADTQYF. The DNA for the CDR3 is TGCGCCAGCAGCCAAGATCTAGCGGGGGGGAGGGCAGATACGCAGTATTTT.

The chain joins TRBV5-4 to TRBJ2-7; 9 bases match TRBD2. After removal of 5 bases from V and 2 bases from J, the junction contained 8 bases not matched to a gene. This CDR3 is 15 amino acids long. Germline-derived CDR1 and CDR2 are SGHNT and YYREEE (reference sequence). CDR3 sequence (DNA): TGTGCCAGCAGTCCGCTAGCGGGGTCAACCTACGAGCAGTACTTC. Amino acids: CASSPLAGSTYEQYF.

CDR3 residues: CASSFSTGDFLGELFF. Here the CDR3 DNA reads TGTGCCAGCAGTTTCAGTACAGGGGACTTTCTCGGGGAGCTGTTTTTT. The chain recombines TRBV27 with TRBJ2-2; a weak D match, TRBD1 (7 bases). The CDR3 is 16 amino acids. The V end was cut by 3 bases, the J end by 7 bases, with 18 bases between. CDR1 is MNHEY, CDR2 SMNVEV, per germline (reference sequence).

The chain links TRBV28 to TRBJ2-7, with TRBD1 identical over 9 bases. The J segment lost 7 bases and the V segment lost 3 bases, leaving 10 bases of the junction unmatched. CDR1 is MDHEN, CDR2 SYDVKM, per germline. The CDR3 runs 15 residues. CDR3 sequence: CASSFGGQGSGEQYF. In DNA form, the CDR3 reads TGTGCCAGCAGTTTTGGGGGACAGGGATCGGGGGAGCAGTACTTC.

This chain uses TRBV7-6 with TRBJ2-1; the match to TRBD1 covers 7 bases. There are 12 residues in the CDR3. Trimming at V came to 0 bases and at J to 15 bases, leaving 5 bases not matched to a gene. Germline CDR1 reads SGHVS; CDR2 reads FNYEAQ. DNA for the CDR3: TGTGCCAGCAGCTTAGCAGGGGGCAAAGTGTTCTTC. Translated: CASSLAGGKVFF.

The chain joins TRBV5-1 to TRBJ2-4; 10 nucleotides agree with TRBD1. The CDR3 spans 14 residues. Germline V gives CDR1 SGHRS, CDR2 YFSETQ. V lost 3 bases, J lost 7 bases, and 4 bases stayed unmatched. In DNA, the CDR3 is TGCGCCAGCAGCTCTCCGGGACAGGGGAACATTCAGTACTTC. This encodes CASSSPGQGNIQYF.

The chain carries TRBV15 and TRBJ1-1, with 9 bases matching TRBD1. The germline CDR1 and CDR2 sequences are LNHNV and YYDKDF (reference sequence). The ends lost 1 base at V and 5 bases at J; junction bases unmatched: 8. The CDR3 length is 16 residues. CDR3 DNA sequence: TGTGCCACCAGCAGAGCGGGACAGGGAGGGGTGACTGAAGCTTTCTTT. Its protein is CATSRAGQGGVTEAFF.

In the case of this clone: The same CDR3 is also encoded by other DNA sequences in this sample. The chain joins TRBV19 to TRBJ1-1; TRBD1 is a possible D gene (6 bases). Germline CDR1 reads LNHDA; CDR2 reads SQIVND (reference sequence). The CDR3 totals 14 residues. Between the trimmed V and J ends, which lost 3 bases and 2 bases, there was a span of 10 bases. Here the CDR3 DNA reads TGTGCCAGTAGTATCAGGGGACTAAACACTGAAGCTTTCTTT. Its protein product is CASSIRGLNTEAFF.

The chain recombines TRBV5-1 with TRBJ2-7; D may be TRBD2 (6 bases). The CDR3 contains 12 residues. V lost 5 bases and J 6 bases, leaving 12 bases between the germline ends. Germline-derived CDR1 and CDR2 are SGHRS and YFSETQ. The CDR3 sequence: CASSPAGIEQYF. The CDR3 coding sequence is TGCGCCAGCAGTCCGGCGGGGATCGAGCAGTACTTC.

The chain couples TRBV11-2 to TRBJ1-1, with 9 bases aligning to TRBD1. The CDR3 spans 15 residues. The germline V gene has CDR1 SGHAT and CDR2 FQNNGV. J gave up 4 bases and V 1 base, and 4 bases lay outside the gene matches. The CDR3 DNA sequence: TGTGCCAGCAGCTTAGCCGGGACAGGGCCCACTGAAGCTTTCTTT. Its translation is CASSLAGTGPTEAFF.

This chain joins TRBV10-3 and TRBJ1-2, with D unclear. Looked up from germline, CDR1 is ENHRY and CDR2 is SYGVKD. V lost 4 bases and J 0 bases, leaving 12 bases between the germline ends. CDR3 length equals 15 residues. In nucleotides, the CDR3 is TGTGCCATCAGTGGATCCATCGGTGCTAACTATGGCTACACCTTC. Translating gives CAISGSIGANYGYTF.

CDR3 sequence reads: CAISGTANTEAFF. In DNA form, the CDR3 reads TGTGCCATCAGTGGGACAGCTAACACTGAAGCTTTCTTT. V usage is TRBV10-3 and J usage is TRBJ1-1, with D perhaps matching TRBD1 (6 bases). V dropped 4 bases and J dropped 2 bases, with 8 bases sitting between them. Germline CDR1 is ENHRY and CDR2 is SYGVKD. The length of the CDR3 is 13 residues.

The V gene is TRBV6-5, the J gene TRBJ1-4; possible D gene TRBD1, 6 bases. Between the trimmed V and J ends, which lost 6 bases and 3 bases, there was a span of 14 bases. CDR1 MNHEY and CDR2 SVGAGI come from the germline V gene. This CDR3 spans 15 amino acids. The DNA of the CDR3 is TGTGCCAGCAGCCCTGAGGGGGTTGCTAATGAAAAACTGTTTTTT. Translating gives CASSPEGVANEKLFF.

V is TRBV13 and J is TRBJ2-3; 9 positions match TRBD2. The germline V gene has CDR1 PRHDT and CDR2 FYEKMQ (reference sequence). The junction had 6 bases not matched to a gene; V was cut back by 5 bases and J by 6 bases. The length of the CDR3 is 14 residues. The CDR3 is CASSGSGGWDTQYF. In nucleotides, the CDR3 is TGTGCCAGCAGCGGTAGCGGGGGCTGGGATACGCAGTATTTT.

The J gene is TRBJ2-1, the V gene TRBV5-1; 9 bases are a match to TRBD1. The V and J ends lost 2 bases and 8 bases, in that order; junction bases with no gene match: 8. This CDR3 spans 15 amino acids. Germline values: CDR1 SGHRS, CDR2 YFSETQ. The CDR3 DNA reads as TGCGCCAGCAGCTTAGCCGGACAGGGGTCGGATGAGCAGTTCTTC. It specifies CASSLAGQGSDEQFF.

This sequence joins TRBV6-6 and TRBJ1-2, with 7 bases that match TRBD1. With V trimmed by 0 bases and J by 6 bases, 7 bases remained unmatched. The CDR3 is made up of 15 amino acids. Germline V gene lookup returns CDR1 MNHNY and CDR2 SVGAGI (reference sequence). The CDR3 DNA sequence: TGTGCCAGCAGTTACTCTGGACGACAGGGTCATGGCTACACCTTC. It specifies CASSYSGRQGHGYTF.

The V call is TRBV5-6, the J call TRBJ1-6; D is perhaps TRBD1 (6 bases). CDR3 size: 15 residues. Trimming removed 3 bases at V and 10 bases at J, with 17 bases between. Germline CDR1 is SGHDT and CDR2 is YYEEEE. CDR3 bases: TGTGCCAGCAGCTCACGGGCAGGGGTGGAATCACCCCTCCACTTT. This encodes CASSSRAGVESPLHF.

This rearrangement joins TRBV19 to TRBJ2-3; D perhaps matches TRBD1 (6 bases). CDR1 is LNHDA, CDR2 SQIVND, per germline (reference sequence). V was trimmed by 9 bases and J by 2 bases, leaving 18 bases between them. This CDR3 is built from 15 residues. The CDR3 DNA is TGTGCCAGCAAACAGGGCCCTATCTCCACAGATACGCAGTATTTT. Translation: CASKQGPISTDTQYF.

This rearrangement joins TRBV6-1 to TRBJ1-1; D call uncertain. This CDR3 is built from 13 residues. Germline V gene sequence: CDR1 MNHNS, CDR2 SASEGT. V lost 8 bases to trimming and J lost 1 base, with 11 bases between them. The CDR3 sequence is CASSIRKNTEAFF. In nucleotides, the CDR3 is TGTGCCAGCTCCATCAGGAAGAACACTGAAGCTTTCTTT.

The chain couples TRBV19 to TRBJ1-5; D call uncertain. Germline CDR1 is LNHDA and CDR2 is SQIVND (reference sequence). The V gene lost 3 bases and the J gene lost 7 bases, with 13 bases spanning the gap. CDR3 size: 14 residues. The CDR3 region is CASSIESVRQPQHF. DNA of the CDR3: TGTGCCAGTAGTATCGAGAGCGTACGGCAGCCCCAGCATTTT.

The J gene is TRBJ2-3, the V gene TRBV5-4; 9 positions agree with TRBD2. This CDR3 is built from 15 residues. Germline CDR1 SGHNT, CDR2 YYREEE (reference sequence). V lost 2 bases to trimming and J lost 5 bases; unmatched junction nucleotides: 6. CDR3: CASSFSGGSIDTQYF. The CDR3 DNA reads as TGTGCCAGCAGCTTTAGCGGGGGATCCATAGATACGCAGTATTTT. Supplemented by reference TRBV5-4 and TRBJ2-3, the full variable domain reads ETGVTQSPTHLIKTRGQQVTLRCSSQSGHNTVSWYQQALGQGPQFIFQYYREEENGRGNFPPRFSGLQFPNYSSELNVNALELDDSALYLCASSFSGGSIDTQYFGPGTRLTVL.

The gene calls are TRBV6-5 and TRBJ1-1, with a weak D call TRBD1 (5 bases). CDR3 length: 15 amino acids. Trimming removed 2 bases from V and 0 bases from J, with 10 bases in between. Germline CDR1 reads MNHEY; CDR2 reads SVGAGI. CDR3 residues: CASSYNRYLNTEAFF. The CDR3 bases are TGTGCCAGCAGTTACAACAGGTATTTGAACACTGAAGCTTTCTTT.

This clone was seen a handful of times. This sequence joins TRBV2 and TRBJ2-5; 8 nucleotides agree with TRBD1. The CDR3 totals 14 residues. After removal of 6 bases from V and 3 bases from J, the junction contained 6 bases not matched to a gene. The germline V gene has CDR1 SNHLY and CDR2 FYNNEI. The CDR3 sequence: CASRAGGGKETQYF. The CDR3 DNA sequence: TGTGCCAGCAGAGCAGGGGGCGGGAAAGAGACCCAGTACTTC.

The chain links TRBV18 to TRBJ1-1; D is unresolved. The V end lost 6 bases, the J end lost 1 base, and 9 bases lay between the germline ends. Germline values: CDR1 KGHSH, CDR2 LQKENI. The CDR3 sequence is 13 residues long. Here the CDR3 reads CASSEQANTEAFF. The DNA for the CDR3 is TGTGCCAGCTCCGAGCAGGCGAACACTGAAGCTTTCTTT. The full variable domain, in which reference TRBV18 and TRBJ1-1 provide the parts outside the CDR3, is NAGVMQNPRHLVRRRGQEARLRCSPMKGHSHVYWYRQLPEEGLKFMVYLQKENIIDESGMPKERFSAEFPKEGPSILRIQQVVRGDSAAYFCASSEQANTEAFFGQGTRLTVV.